These 29 T cell receptor beta chains came from one sample sequenced in a study of T cells after somatic rescue of genetic block (dated by TCRdb to the early 2020s). The library relied on the immunoSEQ multiplex PCR assay. TCRdb holds this immuneACCESS table with in-frame rearrangements only. Some clones are missing; in checked studies, unresolved V genes explain under half, and the rest has no known cause. Here the sample has 70,000 to 95,000 clones; 70% to 90% occur a single time. Clones ranked in the top ten supply roughly 1.5% of the sample. The sequenced sample was peripheral blood mononuclear cells (PBMCs). These receptors came from a woman under 30.

This clone was recorded once. The V and J genes are TRBV10-3 and TRBJ1-5; 7 nucleotides match TRBD1. The germline gives CDR1 ENHRY, CDR2 SYGVKD. The CDR3 consists of 15 residues. The ends lost 6 bases at V and 0 bases at J; junction bases unmatched: 5. Here the CDR3 reads CAIRQGGDSNQPQHF. The CDR3 DNA sequence: TGTGCCATCAGGCAGGGGGGAGATAGCAATCAGCCCCAGCATTTT.

This clone has a single count. V is TRBV7-9 and J is TRBJ2-1; 11 bases fit TRBD2. The CDR3 runs 15 residues. V gave up 1 base and J gave up 7 bases; unmatched junction bases: 3. In germline, CDR1 is SEHNR, CDR2 FQNEAQ (reference sequence). CDR3 residues: CASSLELAGGNEQFF. The CDR3 DNA sequence: TGTGCCAGCAGCTTAGAGCTAGCGGGGGGAAATGAGCAGTTCTTC.

The chain combines TRBV28 with TRBJ2-4, with D unclear. Germline CDR1 reads MDHEN; CDR2 reads SYDVKM. CDR3 length: 12 residues. Trimming took off 8 bases at V and 9 bases at J, with 14 bases between the two ends. In DNA form, the CDR3 reads TGTGCCAGCCAATCCTCGGCCATCATTCAGTACTTC. It codes for CASQSSAIIQYF.

The chain recombines TRBV27 with TRBJ1-2; 7 bases are a match to TRBD1. CDR3 length: 16 amino acids. Germline CDR1 MNHEY, CDR2 SMNVEV (reference sequence). Unmatched junction bases numbered 15, after V lost 6 bases and J lost 5 bases. DNA of the CDR3: TGTGCCAGCAGCTCCAAACACCGACAGGGAGGGTATGGCTACACCTTC. This codes for CASSSKHRQGGYGYTF.

This chain connects TRBV15 to TRBJ2-5; D ambiguous. The germline V gene encodes CDR1 LNHNV and CDR2 YYDKDF (reference sequence). Trimming cost V 0 bases and J 1 base, with 3 bases left between them. The CDR3 length is 13 residues. CDR3 region: CATSRDGQETQYF. The CDR3 nucleotides are TGTGCCACCAGCAGAGATGGCCAAGAGACCCAGTACTTC.

About this clone itself: One junction end disagrees with the germline gene, perhaps due to a read error. V and J are TRBV7-7 and TRBJ2-5; D is unclear. This CDR3 comprises 13 residues. From germline, CDR1 is SSHAT and CDR2 FNYEAQ (reference sequence). CDR3 residues: CASTPDVQETQYF. The CDR3 DNA reads TGTGCTAGCACCCCGGACGTTCAAGAGACCCAGTACTTC.

The rearrangement joins TRBV9 to TRBJ2-7, with 9 bases identical to TRBD1. The J segment lost 9 bases and the V segment lost 4 bases, leaving 14 bases of the junction unmatched. This CDR3 is 15 amino acids long. Germline CDR1 and CDR2: SGDLS and YYNGEE. The CDR3 spells CASSPPGQGSGGQYF. The CDR3, as DNA: TGTGCCAGCAGCCCGCCGGGACAGGGCTCTGGAGGGCAGTACTTC.

The V gene is TRBV6-6, the J gene TRBJ1-5; D uncertain. Between the trimmed V and J ends, which lost 2 bases and 2 bases, there was a span of 13 bases. This CDR3 region has 16 residues. Germline values: CDR1 MNHNY, CDR2 SVGAGI (reference sequence). CDR3 region: CASSYEPVTGNQPQHF. The CDR3, as DNA: TGTGCCAGCAGTTACGAACCGGTGACGGGCAATCAGCCCCAGCATTTT.

The rearrangement uses TRBV5-1 and TRBJ2-7; no reliable D call. Trimming shortened V by 1 base and J by 6 bases, and 11 bases separated the two germline ends. CDR1 SGHRS and CDR2 YFSETQ come from the germline V gene. The CDR3 is 13 amino acids. DNA of the CDR3: TGCGCCAGCAGCTTGTCTGGGGTGTTCGAGCAGTACTTC. Its translation is CASSLSGVFEQYF.

This sequence joins TRBV19 and TRBJ2-2, with 8 bases aligning to TRBD1. V lost 10 bases to trimming and J lost 1 base; unmatched junction nucleotides: 2. Germline values: CDR1 LNHDA, CDR2 SQIVND (reference sequence). The CDR3 totals 13 residues. In nucleotides, the CDR3 is TGTGCCACCGGGACAGGGAACACCGGGGAGCTGTTTTTT. Protein product: CATGTGNTGELFF.

The chain joins TRBV4-1 to TRBJ2-2; D remains ambiguous. The germline V and J ends were trimmed by 4 bases and 8 bases, with 11 bases remaining between them. There are 13 residues in the CDR3. The V gene's germline CDR1 is MGHRA and CDR2 YSYEKL. The CDR3 sequence: CASSLTWTGELFF. CDR3 DNA sequence: TGCGCCAGCAGCCTGACTTGGACGGGGGAGCTGTTTTTT.

J is TRBJ2-1 and V is TRBV5-5; D is perhaps TRBD2 (7 bases). The CDR3 is made up of 19 amino acids. Per germline, CDR1 SGHKS and CDR2 YYEKEE (reference sequence). Trimming shortened V by 0 bases and J by 2 bases, and 21 bases separated the two germline ends. CDR3: CASSLETGPQRGPYNEQFF. The CDR3 DNA follows: TGTGCCAGCAGCTTGGAAACAGGGCCCCAGCGGGGCCCCTACAATGAGCAGTTCTTC. Full variable domain (outside the CDR3, taken from reference TRBV5-5 and TRBJ2-1): DAGVTQSPTHLIKTRGQQVTLRCSPISGHKSVSWYQQVLGQGPQFIFQYYEKEERGRGNFPDRFSARQFPNYSSELNVNALLLGDSALYLCASSLETGPQRGPYNEQFFGPGTRLTVL.

The chain carries TRBV6-6 and TRBJ2-1; 9 bases map to TRBD2. CDR1 and CDR2 (germline): MNHNY, SVGAGI (reference sequence). V lost 6 bases, J lost 3 bases, and 9 bases stayed unmatched. The CDR3 loop spans 16 amino acids. The CDR3 nucleotides are TGTGCCAGCAGCCGCCTCGGACTAGCGAGCTACAATGAGCAGTTCTTC. It codes for CASSRLGLASYNEQFF.

The V call is TRBV19, the J call TRBJ1-5; D remains unclear. Between the trimmed V and J ends, which lost 5 bases and 1 base, there was a span of 9 bases. Germline V gives CDR1 LNHDA, CDR2 SQIVND (reference sequence). This CDR3 is built from 14 residues. DNA for the CDR3: TGTGCCAGTAGTCTCCGCGACAGCAATCAGCCCCAGCATTTT. It codes for CASSLRDSNQPQHF. Complete variable domain (other parts from reference TRBV19 and TRBJ1-5): DGGITQSPKYLFRKEGQNVTLSCEQNLNHDAMYWYRQDPGQGLRLIYYSQIVNDFQKGDIAEGYSVSREKKESFPLTVTSAQKNPTAFYLCASSLRDSNQPQHFGDGTRLSIL.

CDR3 sequence: CASSEGQSSADTQYF. The CDR3 nucleotides read TGCGCCAGCAGCGAGGGACAGTCCTCGGCAGATACGCAGTATTTT. J is TRBJ2-3 and V is TRBV5-1; 7 nucleotides match TRBD1. V was pared by 4 bases and J by 4 bases, with 9 bases of the junction left unmatched. The CDR3 has 15 amino acids. Germline V gives CDR1 SGHRS, CDR2 YFSETQ.

The rearrangement uses TRBV27 and TRBJ1-5; tentatively, D is TRBD1 (6 bases). From germline, CDR1 is MNHEY and CDR2 SMNVEV (reference sequence). V was pared by 6 bases and J by 0 bases, with 12 bases between. The CDR3 is 15 residues long. The CDR3 protein is CASSLTGASNQPQHF. As DNA, the CDR3 is TGTGCCAGCAGCCTGACAGGTGCTAGCAATCAGCCCCAGCATTTT.

This clone is a singleton in its sample. The chain combines TRBV28 with TRBJ2-5; D is unresolved. The CDR3 covers 11 residues. V was cut by 3 bases and J by 4 bases, with 3 bases left in between. Germline assignment: CDR1 MDHEN and CDR2 SYDVKM. CDR3 protein: CASSLGETQYF. The CDR3 DNA is TGTGCCAGCAGTTTGGGAGAGACCCAGTACTTC.

The chain links TRBV30 to TRBJ2-1; D uncertain. This CDR3 comprises 11 residues. The V gene lost 3 bases and the J gene lost 8 bases, with 8 bases spanning the gap. The germline gives CDR1 GTSNPN, CDR2 SVGIG (reference sequence). CDR3 DNA: TGTGCCTGGAGCCCGAGCGATGAGCAGTTCTTC. This translates into CAWSPSDEQFF. The complete variable domain, with remaining parts taken from reference TRBV30 and TRBJ2-1, reads SQTIHQWPATLVQPVGSPLSLECTVEGTSNPNLYWYRQAAGRGLQLLFYSVGIGQISSEVPQNLSASRPQDRQFILSSKKLLLSDSGFYLCAWSPSDEQFFGPGTRLTVL.

The chain uses TRBV11-2 and TRBJ2-5; 13 nucleotides line up with TRBD2. V lost 1 base to trimming and J lost 1 base; unmatched junction nucleotides: 6. The germline V gene encodes CDR1 SGHAT and CDR2 FQNNGV. This CDR3 comprises 18 residues. For the CDR3, the DNA is TGTGCCAGCAGCTTAGGACTAGCGGGAGGCCGACTCCAAGAGACCCAGTACTTC. This codes for CASSLGLAGGRLQETQYF.

The chain links TRBV6-1 to TRBJ1-5; perhaps TRBD1 as D (6 bases). CDR1 is MNHNS, CDR2 SASEGT, per germline. The length of the CDR3 is 14 residues. V lost 7 bases and J lost 11, with 21 bases in between. CDR3 in amino acids: CASTQGTRLSTQHF. The CDR3 DNA is TGTGCCAGCACCCAGGGGACCAGGCTTTCGACCCAGCATTTT.

V is TRBV21-1 and J is TRBJ2-7; TRBD2, as called in the table, went unchecked against the DNA. TRBV21-1 has pseudogene status. The CDR3 has 17 amino acids. For the CDR3, the DNA is TGTGCCAGCAGCAAAGCCGGGCCTAGCGGGGGTTTCTACGAGCAGTACTTC. This encodes CASSKAGPSGGFYEQYF.

This sequence joins TRBV10-2 and TRBJ1-5; D is unresolved. The CDR3 spans 15 residues. V was cut by 1 base and J by 0 bases, with 7 bases left in between. The germline gives CDR1 WSHSY, CDR2 SAAADI. In DNA form, the CDR3 reads TGCGCCAGCAGTGAGTTGGGTAATAGCAATCAGCCCCAGCATTTT. This sequence encodes CASSELGNSNQPQHF.

In its sample, this clone was seen a few times. The J gene is TRBJ1-1, the V gene TRBV18; tentative D call: TRBD1 (5 bases). V was trimmed by 2 bases and J by 0 bases, leaving 16 bases between them. Germline lookup yields CDR1 KGHSH and CDR2 LQKENI. The CDR3 extends over 17 amino acids. The CDR3, as DNA: TGTGCCAGCTCACCAACTAGAGGACAAGACATGAACACTGAAGCTTTCTTT. This codes for CASSPTRGQDMNTEAFF. Filled out from reference TRBV18 and TRBJ1-1, the complete variable domain reads NAGVMQNPRHLVRRRGQEARLRCSPMKGHSHVYWYRQLPEEGLKFMVYLQKENIIDESGMPKERFSAEFPKEGPSILRIQQVVRGDSAAYFCASSPTRGQDMNTEAFFGQGTRLTVV.

This sequence joins TRBV11-3 and TRBJ2-1; TRBD2 is a possible D gene (6 bases). This CDR3 has 17 residues. Germline V gene sequence: CDR1 SGHNT, CDR2 YENEEA. V was shortened by 1 base and J by 0 bases, with 13 bases between the two germline ends. The CDR3 loop reads CASSLGGLASSYNEQFF. The CDR3, as DNA: TGTGCCAGCAGCTTAGGGGGTCTAGCGAGCTCCTACAATGAGCAGTTCTTC.

This clone appeared once. V and J are TRBV6-5 and TRBJ2-5; a possible D gene is TRBD1 (5 bases). V was clipped by 7 bases and J by 5 bases, with 14 bases between them. The CDR3 loop spans 13 amino acids. Germline CDR1 is MNHEY and CDR2 is SVGAGI. CDR3 sequence (DNA): TGTGCCAGCAAAGGGGCGAGTTTGGAGACCCAGTACTTC. The encoded protein is CASKGASLETQYF.

The V gene is TRBV19, the J gene TRBJ2-1; TRBD1 might be the D (7 bases). Germline CDR1 and CDR2: LNHDA and SQIVND (reference sequence). The V end lost 7 bases, the J end lost 9 bases, and 19 bases lay between the germline ends. This CDR3 has 14 residues. This chain's CDR3 is CASTSRGASVEQFF. The CDR3 DNA is TGTGCCAGTACCTCCAGGGGGGCGTCCGTTGAGCAGTTCTTC.

The V and J genes are TRBV14 and TRBJ1-4; D is uncertain. The CDR3 extends over 16 amino acids. V lost 6 bases and J 4 bases, leaving 18 bases between the germline ends. Germline V gene data show CDR1 as SGHDN and CDR2 as FVKESK. CDR3 sequence: CASSPRPAGSNEKLFF. CDR3 DNA sequence: TGTGCCAGCAGTCCCAGACCCGCCGGGAGTAATGAAAAACTGTTTTTT.

This clone was seen a few times. The V call is TRBV9, the J call TRBJ2-2; D is ambiguous. Looked up from germline, CDR1 is SGDLS and CDR2 is YYNGEE. The CDR3 spans 16 residues. Trimming removed 0 bases at V and 3 bases at J, with 12 bases between. The CDR3 loop reads CASSVGWSWDTGELFF. The CDR3 region has the DNA TGTGCCAGCAGCGTAGGGTGGAGTTGGGACACCGGGGAGCTGTTTTTT. The entire variable domain, with the rest obtained from reference TRBV9 and TRBJ2-2, is as follows: DSGVTQTPKHLITATGQRVTLRCSPRSGDLSVYWYQQSLDQGLQFLIQYYNGEERAKGNILERFSAQQFPDLHSELNLSSLELGDSALYFCASSVGWSWDTGELFFGEGSRLTVL.

The chain recombines TRBV5-4 with TRBJ2-1; D is tentatively TRBD1 or TRBD2 (5 bases each). Per germline, CDR1 SGHNT and CDR2 YYREEE (reference sequence). The CDR3 totals 11 residues. V gave up 0 bases and J gave up 10 bases, with 5 bases separating them. In DNA, the CDR3 is TGTGCCAGCAGCTTGGGGGGGGAGCAGTTCTTC. It yields the protein CASSLGGEQFF. The whole variable domain, remainder taken from reference TRBV5-4 and TRBJ2-1, is ETGVTQSPTHLIKTRGQQVTLRCSSQSGHNTVSWYQQALGQGPQFIFQYYREEENGRGNFPPRFSGLQFPNYSSELNVNALELDDSALYLCASSLGGEQFFGPGTRLTVL.